This section outlines one T cell receptor beta chain sequence together with its context. Its antigen is unidentified. The source of the sample is a study of T cell responses to AZD1222 COVID-19 vaccine. Study-wide points: Donors skewed white British and female; clonal diversity was possibly underestimated.

CDR3 length: 13 residues. V was clipped by 4 bases and J by 0 bases, with 3 bases between them. Sequencing used immunoSEQ multiplex PCR; TCRdb keeps in-frame clones, though not all of them. The table includes approximately 110,000 clones, approximately 85% detected once. This sequence joins TRBV12-3 or TRBV12-4 and TRBJ1-4, with D unclear. This receptor was taken from an adult who received the AZD1222 COVID-19 vaccine. The specimen was peripheral blood, collected 28 days after the second AZD1222 dose. The CDR3 is CASSSSTNEKLFF. CDR3 DNA: TGTGCCAGCAGTTCCTCAACTAATGAAAAACTGTTTTTT.